The source of this TCR beta chain is a study of monozygotic twins with inflammatory bowel disease. A template switching step added UMIs, each with a 6-nucleotide sample barcode. One entry per CDR3 protein, without DNA, is what TCRdb gives after re-calling the 5' RACE reads. Here the sample table reports about 210,000 distinct CDR3 sequences. Whole-study results and caveats: IBD patients had lower TCRbeta diversity (inverse Simpson) than healthy co-twins. A distinction between different T cell subtypes was not possible. No repertoire similarity difference was seen between concordant and discordant twins; power was possibly limited.

Concerning this clonotype itself: Its antigen remains unknown.

Germline V lookup: CDR1 SGHRS, CDR2 YFSETQ. This CDR3 is 16 amino acids long. The rearrangement links TRBV5-1 to TRBJ2-4; TCRdb selects TRBD1, and the lack of DNA leaves this call unchecked. The receptor's source is a human donor with ulcerative colitis or Crohn's disease, or a healthy co-twin of an affected twin (not recorded which). Sequencing input: blood. This CDR3 is CASSPTGALAKNIQYF.